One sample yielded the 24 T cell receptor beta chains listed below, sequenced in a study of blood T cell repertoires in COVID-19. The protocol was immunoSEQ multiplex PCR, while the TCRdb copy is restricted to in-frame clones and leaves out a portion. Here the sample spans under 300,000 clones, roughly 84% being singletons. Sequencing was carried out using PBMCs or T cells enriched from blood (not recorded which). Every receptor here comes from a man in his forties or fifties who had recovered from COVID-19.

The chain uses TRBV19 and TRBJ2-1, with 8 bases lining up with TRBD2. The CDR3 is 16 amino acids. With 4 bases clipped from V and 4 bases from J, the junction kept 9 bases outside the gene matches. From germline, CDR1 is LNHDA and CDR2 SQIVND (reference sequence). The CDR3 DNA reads TGTGCCAGTAGTACCCACGCGGGGGGCGTTTACAATGAGCAGTTCTTC. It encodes CASSTHAGGVYNEQFF.

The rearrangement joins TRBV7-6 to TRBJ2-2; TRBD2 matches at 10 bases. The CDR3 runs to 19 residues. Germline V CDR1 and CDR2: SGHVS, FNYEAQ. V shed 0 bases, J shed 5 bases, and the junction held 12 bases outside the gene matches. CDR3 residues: CASSLAVPSGRIKTGELFF. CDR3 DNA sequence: TGTGCCAGCAGCTTAGCGGTACCTAGCGGGAGAATCAAGACCGGGGAGCTGTTTTTT.

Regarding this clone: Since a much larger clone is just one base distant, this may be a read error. The CDR3 DNA sequence: TGTGCCAGTAGTACAGAACAGGGGGCGCACTATGGCTACACCTTC. Translating gives CASSTEQGAHYGYTF. This sequence joins TRBV19 and TRBJ1-2; 9 nucleotides line up with TRBD1. The length of the CDR3 is 15 residues. V trimming: 4 bases; J trimming: 3 bases; junction bases outside the gene matches: 6. Germline lookup yields CDR1 LNHDA and CDR2 SQIVND (reference sequence).

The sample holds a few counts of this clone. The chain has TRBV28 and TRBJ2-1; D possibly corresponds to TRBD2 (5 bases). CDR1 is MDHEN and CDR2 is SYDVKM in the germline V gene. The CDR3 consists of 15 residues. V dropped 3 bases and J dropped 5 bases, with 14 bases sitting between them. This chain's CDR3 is CASSFRGSRDNEQFF. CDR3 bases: TGTGCCAGCAGTTTCAGAGGGAGTAGGGACAATGAGCAGTTCTTC.

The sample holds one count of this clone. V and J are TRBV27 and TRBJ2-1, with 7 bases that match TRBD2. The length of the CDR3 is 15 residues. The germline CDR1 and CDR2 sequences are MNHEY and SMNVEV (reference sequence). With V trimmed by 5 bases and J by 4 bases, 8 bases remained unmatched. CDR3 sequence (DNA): TGTGCCAGCAGTCGGCGGGAGTGGGGGTACAATGAGCAGTTCTTC. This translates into CASSRREWGYNEQFF.

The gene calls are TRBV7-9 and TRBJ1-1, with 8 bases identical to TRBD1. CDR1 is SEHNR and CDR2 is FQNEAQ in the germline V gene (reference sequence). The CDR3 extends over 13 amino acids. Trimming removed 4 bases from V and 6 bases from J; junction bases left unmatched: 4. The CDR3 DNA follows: TGTGCCAGCAGCTATCGGACAGGGCCTGAAGCTTTCTTT. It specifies CASSYRTGPEAFF. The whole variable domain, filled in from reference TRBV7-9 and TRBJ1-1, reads DTGVSQNPRHKITKRGQNVTFRCDPISEHNRLYWYRQTLGQGPEFLTYFQNEAQLEKSRLLSDRFSAERPKGSFSTLEIQRTEQGDSAMYLCASSYRTGPEAFFGQGTRLTVV.

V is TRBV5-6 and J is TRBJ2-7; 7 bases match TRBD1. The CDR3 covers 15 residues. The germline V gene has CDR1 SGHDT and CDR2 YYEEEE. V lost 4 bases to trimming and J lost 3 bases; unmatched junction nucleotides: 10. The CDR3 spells CASSTVDRAYYEQYF. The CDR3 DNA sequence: TGTGCCAGCAGCACCGTCGACAGGGCCTACTACGAGCAGTACTTC.

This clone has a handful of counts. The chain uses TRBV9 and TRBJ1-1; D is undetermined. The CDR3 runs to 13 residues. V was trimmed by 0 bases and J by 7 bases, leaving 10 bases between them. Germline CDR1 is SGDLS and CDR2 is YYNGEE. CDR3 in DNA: TGTGCCAGCAGCGTAGCCCCTGAGGGTGAAGCTTTCTTT. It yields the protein CASSVAPEGEAFF.

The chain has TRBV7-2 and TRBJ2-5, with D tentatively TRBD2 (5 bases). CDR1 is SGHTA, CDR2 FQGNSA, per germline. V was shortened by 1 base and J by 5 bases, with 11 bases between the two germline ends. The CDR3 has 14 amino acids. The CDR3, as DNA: TGTGCCAGCAGCTTAGGTGGTAGAGGGGAGACCCAGTACTTC. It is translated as CASSLGGRGETQYF.

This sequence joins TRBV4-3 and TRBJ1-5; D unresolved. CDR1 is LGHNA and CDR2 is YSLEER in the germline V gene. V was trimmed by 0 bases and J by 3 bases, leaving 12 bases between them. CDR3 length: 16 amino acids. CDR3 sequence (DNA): TGCGCCAGCAGCCAAGATCCCCCGGGGAACAATCAGCCCCAGCATTTT. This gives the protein CASSQDPPGNNQPQHF.

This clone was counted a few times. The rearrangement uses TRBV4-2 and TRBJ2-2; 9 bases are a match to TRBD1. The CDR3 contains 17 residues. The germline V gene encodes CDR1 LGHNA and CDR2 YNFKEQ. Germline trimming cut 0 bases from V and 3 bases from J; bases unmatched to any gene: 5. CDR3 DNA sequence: TGTGCCAGCAGCCAAGATCGGGGACAGGGTGACACCGGGGAGCTGTTTTTT. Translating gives CASSQDRGQGDTGELFF.

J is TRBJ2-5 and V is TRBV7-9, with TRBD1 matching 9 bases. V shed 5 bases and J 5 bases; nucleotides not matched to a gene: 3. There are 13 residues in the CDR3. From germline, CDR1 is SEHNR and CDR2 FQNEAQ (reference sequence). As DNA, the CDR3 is TGTGCCAGCAGCCCCGACAGGGGGGAGACCCAGTACTTC. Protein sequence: CASSPDRGETQYF.

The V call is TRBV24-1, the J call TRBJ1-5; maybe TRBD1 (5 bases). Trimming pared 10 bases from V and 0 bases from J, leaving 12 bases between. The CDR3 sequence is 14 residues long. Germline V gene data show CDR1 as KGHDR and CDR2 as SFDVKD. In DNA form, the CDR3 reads TGTGCCACAGGGGCTACCTATAGCAATCAGCCCCAGCATTTT. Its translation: CATGATYSNQPQHF.

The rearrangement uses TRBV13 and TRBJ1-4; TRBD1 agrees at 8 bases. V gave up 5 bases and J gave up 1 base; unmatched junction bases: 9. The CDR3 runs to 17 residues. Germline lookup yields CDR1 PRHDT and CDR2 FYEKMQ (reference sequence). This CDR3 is CASSKRTGRGTNEKLFF. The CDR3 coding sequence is TGTGCCAGCAGCAAGCGGACAGGGCGCGGAACTAATGAAAAACTGTTTTTT.

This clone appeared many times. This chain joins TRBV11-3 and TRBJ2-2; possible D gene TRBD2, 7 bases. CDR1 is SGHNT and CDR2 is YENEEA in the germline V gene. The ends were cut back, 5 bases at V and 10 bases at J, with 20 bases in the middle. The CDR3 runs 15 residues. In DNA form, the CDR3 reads TGTGCCAGCAGCGGGGGGGGCGGCTCCTGGATGGAGCTGTTTTTT. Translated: CASSGGGGSWMELFF.

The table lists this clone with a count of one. The CDR3 region is CASSTNRGITGELFF. As DNA, the CDR3 is TGTGCCAGTAGTACAAACCGGGGTATCACCGGGGAGCTGTTTTTT. The rearrangement uses TRBV19 and TRBJ2-2; weak D call: TRBD2 (5 bases). The ends were cut back, 4 bases at V and 4 bases at J, with 13 bases in the middle. The CDR3 is 15 residues long. Per germline, CDR1 LNHDA and CDR2 SQIVND (reference sequence).

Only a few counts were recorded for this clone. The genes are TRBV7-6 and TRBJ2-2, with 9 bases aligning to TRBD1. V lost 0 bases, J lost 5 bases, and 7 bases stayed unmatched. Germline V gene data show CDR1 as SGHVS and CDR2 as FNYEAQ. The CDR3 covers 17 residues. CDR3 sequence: CASSLALRDRVTGELFF. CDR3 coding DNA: TGTGCCAGCAGCTTAGCGCTTAGGGACAGGGTAACCGGGGAGCTGTTTTTT.

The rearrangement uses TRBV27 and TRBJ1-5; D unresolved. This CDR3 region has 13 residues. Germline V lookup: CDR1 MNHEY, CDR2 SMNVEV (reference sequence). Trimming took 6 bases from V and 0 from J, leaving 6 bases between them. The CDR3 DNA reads TGTGCCAGCAGAGCTTATAGCAATCAGCCCCAGCATTTT. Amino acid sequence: CASRAYSNQPQHF.

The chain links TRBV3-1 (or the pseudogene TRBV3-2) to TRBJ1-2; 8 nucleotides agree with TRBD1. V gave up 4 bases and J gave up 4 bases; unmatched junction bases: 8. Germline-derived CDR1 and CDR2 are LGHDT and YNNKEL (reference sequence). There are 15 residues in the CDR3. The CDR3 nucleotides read TGTGCCAGCAGCCCCTCTTCAGGGGGCGGCTATGGCTACACCTTC. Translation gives CASSPSSGGGYGYTF.

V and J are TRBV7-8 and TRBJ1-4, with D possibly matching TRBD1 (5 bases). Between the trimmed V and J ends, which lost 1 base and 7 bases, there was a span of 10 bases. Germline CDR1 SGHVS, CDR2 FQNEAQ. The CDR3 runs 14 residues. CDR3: CASSLGGGSEKLFF. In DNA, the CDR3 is TGTGCCAGCAGCTTAGGCGGGGGAAGTGAAAAACTGTTTTTT.

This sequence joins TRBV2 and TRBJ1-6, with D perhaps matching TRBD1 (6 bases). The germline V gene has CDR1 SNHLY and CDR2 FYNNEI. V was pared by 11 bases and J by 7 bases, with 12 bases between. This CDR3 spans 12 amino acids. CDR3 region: CAEGQANSPLHF. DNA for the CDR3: TGTGCCGAGGGACAAGCAAATTCACCCCTCCACTTT. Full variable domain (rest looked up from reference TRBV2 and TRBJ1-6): EPEVTQTPSHQVTQMGQEVILRCVPISNHLYFYWYRQILGQKVEFLVSFYNNEISEKSEIFDDQFSVERPDGSNFTLKIRSTKLEDSAMYFCAEGQANSPLHFGNGTRLTVT.

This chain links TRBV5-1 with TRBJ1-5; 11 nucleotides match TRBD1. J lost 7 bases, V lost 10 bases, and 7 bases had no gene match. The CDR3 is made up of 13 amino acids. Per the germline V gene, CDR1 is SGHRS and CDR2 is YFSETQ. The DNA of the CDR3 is TGCGCCGGAGGGACAGGGGGGAGCCAGCCCCAGCATTTT. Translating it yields CAGGTGGSQPQHF.

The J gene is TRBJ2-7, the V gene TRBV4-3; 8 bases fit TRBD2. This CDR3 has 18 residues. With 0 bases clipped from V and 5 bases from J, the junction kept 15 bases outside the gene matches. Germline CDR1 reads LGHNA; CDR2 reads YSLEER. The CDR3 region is CASSQDRGGGTGPDEQYF. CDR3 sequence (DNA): TGCGCCAGCAGCCAAGATCGGGGGGGAGGGACCGGCCCAGACGAGCAGTACTTC.

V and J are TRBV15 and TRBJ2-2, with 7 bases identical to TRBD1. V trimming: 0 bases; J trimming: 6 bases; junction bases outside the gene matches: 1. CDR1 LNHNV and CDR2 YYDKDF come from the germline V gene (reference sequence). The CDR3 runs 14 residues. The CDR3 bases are TGTGCCACCAGCAGAGATAGGGGGCCCGGGGAGCTGTTTTTT. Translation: CATSRDRGPGELFF.